These T cell receptor beta chains were read from a single sample in a study of regulatory T cells in long-lasting Graves disease. TCRdb re-called the multiplex PCR reads with MiXCR, one entry per CDR3 protein. The sample comprises around 230,000 distinct CDR3 sequences, about 17% of which are singletons, and around 20% rests with the top ten. Sequencing used peripheral blood mononuclear cells (PBMCs), obtained at new diagnosis, from a patient treated with antithyroid drugs. All receptors come from a female donor with Graves disease. CDR3s include the opening cysteine and the closing phenylalanine or tryptophan. Fields, in order: D gene, V gene, CDR3 length, clone size, J gene, CDR3 DNA, CDR3 protein. D genes are given only for firm matches. Clone sizes are given selectively: once, few, many, or a class where the clone is expanded.

D gene: TRBD2; V gene: TRBV7-2; CDR3 length: 16; clone size: many; J gene: TRBJ2-7; CDR3 DNA: TGTGCCAGCAGCCCCTGGACTAGCGGGAGTATTTACGAGCAGTACTTC; CDR3 protein: CASSPWTSGSIYEQYF
D gene: .; V gene: TRBV10-1; CDR3 length: 15; clone size: many; J gene: TRBJ2-6; CDR3 DNA: TGCGCCAGCAGTGTCGGGGGCGCTGGGGCCAACGTCCTGACTTTC; CDR3 protein: CASSVGGAGANVLTF
D gene: TRBD1; V gene: TRBV28; CDR3 length: 17; clone size: many; J gene: TRBJ2-1; CDR3 DNA: TGTGCCAGCAGTAGAGCTACAGGGGGCGGATGGGACAATGAGCAGTTCTTC; CDR3 protein: CASSRATGGGWDNEQFF
D gene: .; V gene: TRBV4-1; CDR3 length: 14; clone size: many; J gene: TRBJ2-7; CDR3 DNA: TGCGCCAGCAGCCAAGGGGCAGCCGGCTACGAGCAGTACTTC; CDR3 protein: CASSQGAAGYEQYF
D gene: .; V gene: TRBV10-3; CDR3 length: 14; clone size: once; J gene: TRBJ1-2; CDR3 DNA: TGTGCCATCAGCCTGAGCCCCTTTAACTATGGCTACACCTTC; CDR3 protein: CAISLSPFNYGYTF
D gene: .; V gene: TRBV11-3; CDR3 length: 14; clone size: many; J gene: TRBJ2-2; CDR3 DNA: TGTGCCAGCAGCTTAATAGGGGGTGACGGGGAGCTGTTTTTT; CDR3 protein: CASSLIGGDGELFF
D gene: .; V gene: TRBV11-2; CDR3 length: 12; clone size: many; J gene: TRBJ2-1; CDR3 DNA: TGTGCCAGCAGCCCCAACGTGGGTGAGCAGTTCTTC; CDR3 protein: CASSPNVGEQFF
D gene: TRBD1; V gene: TRBV12-3/TRBV12-4; CDR3 length: 16; clone size: many; J gene: TRBJ2-3; CDR3 DNA: TGTGCCAGCAGTTTAAGTCAGGGGGCCCCCGCAGATACGCAGTATTTT; CDR3 protein: CASSLSQGAPADTQYF
D gene: TRBD1; V gene: TRBV7-2; CDR3 length: 21; clone size: many; J gene: TRBJ1-5; CDR3 DNA: TGTGCCAGCAGCCCATGGGACAGCGGAAAATCCAACTTAAAAGATGATCAGCCCCAGCATTTT; CDR3 protein: CASSPWDSGKSNLKDDQPQHF
D gene: .; V gene: TRBV6-1; CDR3 length: 15; clone size: many; J gene: TRBJ1-2; CDR3 DNA: TGTGCCAGCAGTCCCACAGGGCTTCCTAACTATGGCTACACCTTC; CDR3 protein: CASSPTGLPNYGYTF
D gene: .; V gene: TRBV12-3/TRBV12-4; CDR3 length: 13; clone size: many; J gene: TRBJ1-2; CDR3 DNA: TGTGCCAGCAGTTTTACGATTGGCTATGGCTACACCTTC; CDR3 protein: CASSFTIGYGYTF
D gene: .; V gene: TRBV5-1; CDR3 length: 14; clone size: many; J gene: TRBJ2-1; CDR3 DNA: TGCGCCAGCAGCCCCGCCAGGGGCTACAATGAGCAGTTCTTC; CDR3 protein: CASSPARGYNEQFF
D gene: .; V gene: TRBV11-2; CDR3 length: 16; clone size: .; J gene: TRBJ2-3; CDR3 DNA: TGTGCCAGCAGCTTTCGGGTTTCTCCCGGGACAGATACGCAGTATTTT; CDR3 protein: CASSFRVSPGTDTQYF
D gene: .; V gene: TRBV19; CDR3 length: 15; clone size: many; J gene: TRBJ2-1; CDR3 DNA: TGTGCCAGTAGTTGGCGGGACCTCTCCTACAATGAGCAGTTCTTC; CDR3 protein: CASSWRDLSYNEQFF
D gene: TRBD2; V gene: TRBV28; CDR3 length: 15; clone size: many; J gene: TRBJ2-5; CDR3 DNA: TGTGCCAGCAGTTTCCTAGCGGATGGGGAAGAGACCCAGTACTTC; CDR3 protein: CASSFLADGEETQYF
D gene: TRBD1; V gene: TRBV27; CDR3 length: 14; clone size: many; J gene: TRBJ1-3; CDR3 DNA: TGTGCCAGCAGCAGCGGGACAGGGGGAAACACCATATATTTT; CDR3 protein: CASSSGTGGNTIYF
D gene: TRBD1; V gene: TRBV6-1; CDR3 length: 14; clone size: many; J gene: TRBJ2-7; CDR3 DNA: TGTGCCAGCAGTGACTCGGGACAGTCCTACGAGCAGTACTTC; CDR3 protein: CASSDSGQSYEQYF
D gene: .; V gene: TRBV20-1; CDR3 length: 13; clone size: many; J gene: TRBJ1-1; CDR3 DNA: TGCAGTGCGACGACCTGGGCCGACACTGAAGCTTTCTTT; CDR3 protein: CSATTWADTEAFF
D gene: .; V gene: TRBV15; CDR3 length: 17; clone size: .; J gene: TRBJ1-5; CDR3 DNA: TGTACCACCAGCAGAGATGACACGACATATAGCAATCAGCCCCAGCATTTT; CDR3 protein: CTTSRDDTTYSNQPQHF
D gene: TRBD2; V gene: TRBV18; CDR3 length: 15; clone size: .; J gene: TRBJ2-5; CDR3 DNA: TGTGCCAGCTCGGGTAGGACTAGCGGAGGCGAGACCCAGTACTTC; CDR3 protein: CASSGRTSGGETQYF
D gene: TRBD1; V gene: TRBV20-1; CDR3 length: 15; clone size: many; J gene: TRBJ1-4; CDR3 DNA: TGCAGTGCCACCGGGACAGGGACTTTAAATGAAAAACTGTTTTTT; CDR3 protein: CSATGTGTLNEKLFF
D gene: TRBD2; V gene: TRBV10-3; CDR3 length: 16; clone size: many; J gene: TRBJ2-5; CDR3 DNA: TGTGCCATCAGTGAGTTTGGGACTAGCGGAGAAGAGACCCAGTACTTC; CDR3 protein: CAISEFGTSGEETQYF
D gene: TRBD1; V gene: TRBV7-7; CDR3 length: 15; clone size: many; J gene: TRBJ2-5; CDR3 DNA: TGTGCTAGCAGCCGCGCTCAGGGGGTCCAAGAGACCCAGTACTTC; CDR3 protein: CASSRAQGVQETQYF
D gene: TRBD1; V gene: TRBV20-1; CDR3 length: 14; clone size: many; J gene: TRBJ2-1; CDR3 DNA: TGCAGTGCCCAAACAGGGGGGTCCTACAATGAGCAGTTCTTC; CDR3 protein: CSAQTGGSYNEQFF
D gene: TRBD2; V gene: TRBV5-5; CDR3 length: 16; clone size: many; J gene: TRBJ2-5; CDR3 DNA: TGTGCCAGCAGCTTGGTGGTAGGACTAGCACAAGAGACCCAGTACTTC; CDR3 protein: CASSLVVGLAQETQYF
D gene: TRBD2; V gene: TRBV20-1; CDR3 length: 15; clone size: many; J gene: TRBJ2-7; CDR3 DNA: TGCAGTGCTAGAGATTTTACTAGCGGGTCCTACGAGCAGTACTTC; CDR3 protein: CSARDFTSGSYEQYF
D gene: TRBD1; V gene: TRBV5-8; CDR3 length: 17; clone size: many; J gene: TRBJ2-3; CDR3 DNA: TGTGCCAGCAGCTCCACTAAGAGGGGGCATCGAAGAGATACGCAGTATTTT; CDR3 protein: CASSSTKRGHRRDTQYF
D gene: .; V gene: TRBV14; CDR3 length: 14; clone size: many; J gene: TRBJ2-7; CDR3 DNA: TGTGCCAGCAGCCTGGGTTGGGATCACTACGAGCAGTACTTC; CDR3 protein: CASSLGWDHYEQYF
D gene: TRBD1; V gene: TRBV29-1; CDR3 length: 13; clone size: many; J gene: TRBJ2-2; CDR3 DNA: TGCAGCGTTACAACAGGGGTACCCGGGGAGCTGTTTTTT; CDR3 protein: CSVTTGVPGELFF
D gene: .; V gene: TRBV29-1; CDR3 length: 13; clone size: .; J gene: TRBJ2-3; CDR3 DNA: TGCAGCGTTGACCCAGGGGAGGGGGATACGCAGTATTTT; CDR3 protein: CSVDPGEGDTQYF
D gene: .; V gene: TRBV20-1; CDR3 length: 13; clone size: many; J gene: TRBJ2-1; CDR3 DNA: TGCAGTGCGAATCCCCAGACGGTCAATGAGCAGTTCTTC; CDR3 protein: CSANPQTVNEQFF
D gene: .; V gene: TRBV19; CDR3 length: 14; clone size: .; J gene: TRBJ1-5; CDR3 DNA: TGTGCCAGTAGTAGTGGAAAGGGGGTGAGGTCCCAGCATTTT; CDR3 protein: CASSSGKGVRSQHF
D gene: .; V gene: TRBV7-2; CDR3 length: 12; clone size: .; J gene: TRBJ2-7; CDR3 DNA: TGTGCCAGCAGTTTAGGAGTCGACGAGCAGTACTTC; CDR3 protein: CASSLGVDEQYF
D gene: TRBD1; V gene: TRBV24-1; CDR3 length: 16; clone size: many; J gene: TRBJ2-5; CDR3 DNA: TGTGCCACCAGTGATTTATCTCGAGGACAGGAAGAGACCCAGTACTTC; CDR3 protein: CATSDLSRGQEETQYF
D gene: TRBD1; V gene: TRBV6-4; CDR3 length: 13; clone size: .; J gene: TRBJ2-2; CDR3 DNA: TGTGCCAGCAGCCTACAGGGGGCCGGGGAGCTGTTTTTT; CDR3 protein: CASSLQGAGELFF
D gene: .; V gene: TRBV6-1; CDR3 length: 16; clone size: .; J gene: TRBJ2-7; CDR3 DNA: TGTGCCAGCAGTCCCGGACGGATCGTTAGCTCCTACGAGCAGTACTTC; CDR3 protein: CASSPGRIVSSYEQYF
D gene: .; V gene: TRBV2; CDR3 length: 15; clone size: few; J gene: TRBJ2-3; CDR3 DNA: TGTGCCAGCAAATCTCGCAGGGTGGGGACAGATACGCAGTATTTT; CDR3 protein: CASKSRRVGTDTQYF
D gene: .; V gene: TRBV5-8; CDR3 length: 15; clone size: few; J gene: TRBJ1-5; CDR3 DNA: TGTGCCAACACCCCAGATGGGGGGGGGAGTCAGCCCCAGCATTTT; CDR3 protein: CANTPDGGGSQPQHF
D gene: .; V gene: TRBV19; CDR3 length: 14; clone size: .; J gene: TRBJ2-3; CDR3 DNA: TGTGCCAGTAAGCCAGAGACTGGCACAGATACGCAGTATTTT; CDR3 protein: CASKPETGTDTQYF
D gene: .; V gene: TRBV20-1; CDR3 length: 13; clone size: .; J gene: TRBJ2-3; CDR3 DNA: TGCAGTGCTAGAGATCAGGGGCCAGATACGCAGTATTTT; CDR3 protein: CSARDQGPDTQYF
D gene: .; V gene: TRBV14; CDR3 length: 14; clone size: few; J gene: TRBJ1-2; CDR3 DNA: TGTGCCAGCAGACCGACAGGCCGGGCGGGTGGCTACACCTTC; CDR3 protein: CASRPTGRAGGYTF
D gene: .; V gene: TRBV24-1; CDR3 length: 17; clone size: many; J gene: TRBJ1-2; CDR3 DNA: TGTGCCACCAGTGATTCGGACGTTCAGGGTGTTGACTATGGCTACACCTTC; CDR3 protein: CATSDSDVQGVDYGYTF